The T cell receptor (beta chain) under discussion was sequenced for a study of spatial heterogeneity in lung cancer. Study-level points and caveats: Follow-up blood showed ubiquitous expanded tumor TCRs less than blood at resection did.

Regarding time point: sample taken at primary tumor resection. Whole RNA was taken from tumor, nontumor lung or frozen PBMC; it was then sequenced unsorted. A distinct unique molecular identifier was carried by each TCR cDNA molecule. TCRdb fed the 5' RACE reads into MiXCR, producing one record per CDR3 protein. The sample has roughly 48,000 distinct CDR3 sequences; over 4.5% are singletons. Germline CDR1 is SQVTM and CDR2 is ANQGSEA. The CDR3 covers 12 residues. V lost 4 bases and J lost 4, with 10 bases in between. By sample fraction, this clonotype is medium-sized. Its antigen is currently unknown. V is TRBV29-1 and J is TRBJ1-1; maybe TRBD1 (5 bases). The source is a male donor with early-stage non-small cell lung cancer. This specimen consisted of PBMCs, obtained at surgery. Here the CDR3 reads CSVAPGGTEAFF. The CDR3 coding sequence is TGCAGCGTTGCCCCCGGGGGCACTGAAGCTTTCTTT.